The 32 T cell receptor beta chains in this list originate from one sample, sequenced in a study of technical replicates of blood from four donors. Clones were sequenced by immunoSEQ multiplex PCR, and TCRdb holds only the in-frame ones, with some missing. The data hold approximately 94,000 clones, with around 96% observed a single time. The sequenced sample consisted of T cells isolated from PBMCs. These receptors were taken from a human donor in good health.

This clone was found once. The chain recombines TRBV19 with TRBJ2-7, with D perhaps matching TRBD1 (5 bases). CDR3 length equals 14 residues. Trimming took off 1 base at V and 2 bases at J, with 9 bases between the two ends. Germline CDR1 is LNHDA and CDR2 is SQIVND (reference sequence). CDR3 sequence (DNA): TGTGCCAGTAGTATAGTGCCAGGGACCTACGAGCAGTACTTC. Its protein is CASSIVPGTYEQYF.

This chain joins TRBV7-9 and TRBJ2-7; 10 bases match TRBD1. Trimming at V came to 6 bases and at J to 5 bases, leaving 10 bases not matched to a gene. Germline loops: CDR1 SEHNR, CDR2 FQNEAQ (reference sequence). The length of the CDR3 is 15 residues. The CDR3 DNA sequence: TGTGCCAGCAGTTCCGGGACAGGGGTTAGCGACGAGCAGTACTTC. Its translation is CASSSGTGVSDEQYF. Variable domain in full (rest from reference TRBV7-9 and TRBJ2-7): DTGVSQNPRHKITKRGQNVTFRCDPISEHNRLYWYRQTLGQGPEFLTYFQNEAQLEKSRLLSDRFSAERPKGSFSTLEIQRTEQGDSAMYLCASSSGTGVSDEQYFGPGTRLTVT.

V and J are TRBV28 and TRBJ2-7, with TRBD1 matching 9 bases. Germline CDR1 and CDR2: MDHEN and SYDVKM. CDR3 size: 14 residues. Trimming at V came to 9 bases and at J to 3 bases, leaving 9 bases not matched to a gene. CDR3 DNA sequence: TGTGCCAGTGCGATACGGGACAGGGTCTACGAGCAGTACTTC. As protein: CASAIRDRVYEQYF.

The CDR3 loop reads CASSFGGQTSYEQYF. DNA for the CDR3: TGTGCCAGCAGTTTTGGGGGACAGACCTCCTACGAGCAGTACTTC. This rearrangement joins TRBV28 to TRBJ2-7; 7 bases fit TRBD1. V was clipped by 3 bases and J by 0 bases; unmatched bases: 5. The CDR3 runs to 15 residues. Germline V gene sequence: CDR1 MDHEN, CDR2 SYDVKM.

This rearrangement joins TRBV2 to TRBJ2-7; 10 bases agree with TRBD1. Unmatched junction bases numbered 8, after V lost 6 bases and J lost 3 bases. The CDR3 loop spans 15 amino acids. Germline CDR1 SNHLY, CDR2 FYNNEI. CDR3 in DNA: TGTGCCAGCAGCGCCGGGACAGGGGCTCTCTACGAGCAGTACTTC. Its protein is CASSAGTGALYEQYF.

The CDR3 sequence is CASSAAGTGGTDTQYF. The CDR3 DNA reads TGTGCCAGCAGTGCAGCCGGGACAGGGGGCACAGATACGCAGTATTTT. The chain links TRBV28 to TRBJ2-3; 10 nucleotides line up with TRBD1. Unmatched junction bases numbered 6, after V lost 5 bases and J lost 1 base. CDR3 length: 16 residues. CDR1 is MDHEN and CDR2 is SYDVKM in the germline V gene.

The CDR3 coding sequence is TGTGCCAGCAGCTTAGAGCGTGGCTACACCTTC. It encodes CASSLERGYTF. The gene calls are TRBV11-2 and TRBJ1-2; D unresolved. V lost 0 bases to trimming and J lost 7 bases, with 3 bases between them. This CDR3 is built from 11 residues. Germline CDR1 SGHAT, CDR2 FQNNGV.

This clone has just one count. The junction departs from germline at one end; a sequencing error may be responsible. The V gene is TRBV11-2, the J gene TRBJ2-7; D is possibly TRBD2 (6 bases). Germline V gives CDR1 SGHAT, CDR2 FQNNGV. The CDR3 length is 11 residues. The CDR3 DNA follows: TGTGCCAGCAGCTTAGAGGCGGGACCGGGATTC. This sequence encodes CASSLEAGPGF.

The chain couples TRBV14 to TRBJ2-7; 8 bases agree with TRBD2. This CDR3 spans 16 amino acids. V trimming: 6 bases; J trimming: 2 bases; junction bases outside the gene matches: 12. Per germline, CDR1 SGHDN and CDR2 FVKESK. CDR3 region: CASSPRLREATYEQYF. Here the CDR3 DNA reads TGTGCCAGCAGTCCAAGGTTGCGGGAGGCCACCTACGAGCAGTACTTC.

The V call is TRBV14, the J call TRBJ2-7; D perhaps matches TRBD2 (5 bases). Looked up from germline, CDR1 is SGHDN and CDR2 is FVKESK. This CDR3 is 13 amino acids long. Trimming removed 1 base from V and 4 bases from J, with 8 bases in between. CDR3 DNA: TGTGCCAGCAGCCAAGTAGGAGGATACGAGCAGTACTTC. This sequence encodes CASSQVGGYEQYF.

V usage is TRBV19 and J usage is TRBJ2-7, with D possibly TRBD2 on 5 matching bases. Germline loops: CDR1 LNHDA, CDR2 SQIVND (reference sequence). V lost 5 bases, J lost 5 bases, and 13 bases lay in between. This CDR3 has 13 amino acids. CDR3 sequence: CASSLTSAHEQYF. The CDR3 coding sequence is TGTGCCAGTAGTTTAACTAGTGCCCACGAGCAGTACTTC.

This chain links TRBV7-8 with TRBJ1-1; 7 bases are shared with TRBD1. CDR3 length: 15 residues. The germline gives CDR1 SGHVS, CDR2 FQNEAQ. V was pared by 7 bases and J by 2 bases, with 10 bases of the junction left unmatched. The CDR3 loop is CASTPGQARNTEAFF. CDR3 sequence (DNA): TGTGCCAGCACCCCAGGACAGGCCAGAAACACTGAAGCTTTCTTT.

CDR3 nucleotide sequence: TGTGCCAGCAGTTACGAGGGCCCACTGGTAGGTGAGCAGTTCTTC. Amino acid sequence: CASSYEGPLVGEQFF. The chain is built from TRBV6-5 and TRBJ2-1; D possibly corresponds to TRBD2 (5 bases). Germline values: CDR1 MNHEY, CDR2 SVGAGI. CDR3 length: 15 residues. V gave up 2 bases and J gave up 9 bases, with 17 bases separating them.

The J gene is TRBJ2-5, the V gene TRBV12-5, with 7 bases aligning to TRBD1. V lost 0 bases to trimming and J lost 5 bases; unmatched junction nucleotides: 9. The V gene's germline CDR1 is LGHNT and CDR2 FRNRAP. The CDR3 runs 16 residues. This CDR3 reads CASGLVHTGVTETQYF. The CDR3 region has the DNA TGTGCTAGTGGTTTGGTACATACAGGGGTGACGGAGACCCAGTACTTC.

The chain couples TRBV7-2 to TRBJ2-1; possibly TRBD2 for D (6 bases). The CDR3 is 14 residues long. Germline assignment: CDR1 SGHTA and CDR2 FQGNSA. Between the trimmed V and J ends, which lost 3 bases and 4 bases, there was a span of 10 bases. CDR3: CASSLYREYNEQFF. CDR3 nucleotides: TGTGCCAGCAGCTTGTATCGGGAGTACAATGAGCAGTTCTTC.

In regard to this clone: One end of the junction fails to match germline, which may point to a read error. The chain carries TRBV25-1 and TRBJ2-5, with 8 bases lining up with TRBD1. The CDR3 runs to 15 residues. Germline V lookup: CDR1 MGHDK, CDR2 SYGVNS. CDR3 protein: CAGSEGQGLGETQYF. CDR3 coding DNA: TGTGCCGGCAGTGAAGGACAGGGCTTAGGGGAGACCCAGTACTTC.

The V call is TRBV6-5, the J call TRBJ2-3; TRBD1 is a possible D gene (6 bases). This CDR3 is built from 15 residues. The germline V gene encodes CDR1 MNHEY and CDR2 SVGAGI. V gave up 6 bases and J gave up 0 bases, with 13 bases separating them. The CDR3 region is CASSQTGYSTDTQYF. The CDR3, as DNA: TGTGCCAGCAGCCAAACAGGGTATAGCACAGATACGCAGTATTTT.

The CDR3 nucleotides are TGTGCCAGCAGTGGACCGGGACAGTACTACGAGCAGTACTTC. Its translation is CASSGPGQYYEQYF. The rearrangement links TRBV2 to TRBJ2-7; 7 bases are a match to TRBD1. The junction had 6 bases not matched to a gene; V was cut back by 4 bases and J by 3 bases. Germline lookup yields CDR1 SNHLY and CDR2 FYNNEI. The length of the CDR3 is 14 residues.

This chain uses TRBV9 with TRBJ2-7; 11 bases are a match to TRBD1. After removal of 3 bases from V and 4 bases from J, the junction contained 6 bases not matched to a gene. The CDR3 extends over 15 amino acids. Per germline, CDR1 SGDLS and CDR2 YYNGEE. The CDR3 loop is CASSERGDRGYEQYF. In DNA, the CDR3 is TGTGCCAGCAGCGAGAGGGGGGACAGGGGGTACGAGCAGTACTTC.

This clone came up once. J is TRBJ1-3 and V is TRBV9; D remains unclear. Germline values: CDR1 SGDLS, CDR2 YYNGEE. Trimming took off 3 bases at V and 0 bases at J, with 4 bases between the two ends. The CDR3 runs 13 residues. The CDR3 coding sequence is TGTGCCAGCAGCGGACACTCTGGAAACACCATATATTTT. Translated: CASSGHSGNTIYF.

V and J are TRBV4-3 and TRBJ2-2; 7 bases match TRBD2. The ends lost 4 bases at V and 4 bases at J; junction bases unmatched: 6. The germline CDR1 and CDR2 sequences are LGHNA and YSLEER. This CDR3 region has 15 residues. CDR3 region: CASSPGREGTGELFF. Here the CDR3 DNA reads TGCGCCAGCAGCCCAGGGAGGGAGGGCACCGGGGAGCTGTTTTTT.

This clone occurred once. CDR3 sequence: CASSYSRSGDEQFF. CDR3 nucleotide sequence: TGTGCCAGCAGTTACTCTAGGTCAGGGGATGAGCAGTTCTTC. J is TRBJ2-1 and V is TRBV6-6; tentative D call: TRBD1 (6 bases). With 0 bases removed from V and 8 bases from J, the gap between germline ends came to 11 bases. Germline V gene lookup returns CDR1 MNHNY and CDR2 SVGAGI (reference sequence). The CDR3 runs 14 residues.

The V call is TRBV13, the J call TRBJ2-3, with D perhaps TRBD1 (5 bases). CDR3 length: 16 residues. Germline CDR1 and CDR2: PRHDT and FYEKMQ (reference sequence). V was shortened by 1 base and J by 4 bases, with 15 bases between the two germline ends. The CDR3 DNA reads TGTGCCAGCAGCTTAGCAGGGAACGCCTTCCCAGATACGCAGTATTTT. Its translation: CASSLAGNAFPDTQYF. The entire variable domain, with the rest obtained from reference TRBV13 and TRBJ2-3, is as follows: AAGVIQSPRHLIKEKRETATLKCYPIPRHDTVYWYQQGPGQDPQFLISFYEKMQSDKGSIPDRFSAQQFSDYHSELNMSSLELGDSALYFCASSLAGNAFPDTQYFGPGTRLTVL.

This sequence joins TRBV28 and TRBJ2-7; maybe TRBD1 (5 bases). CDR1 MDHEN and CDR2 SYDVKM come from the germline V gene. The CDR3 length is 13 residues. V was clipped by 5 bases and J by 2 bases, with 10 bases between them. The CDR3 spells CASSQDNAYEQYF. The CDR3 DNA follows: TGTGCCAGCAGTCAGGACAACGCCTACGAGCAGTACTTC.

The chain carries TRBV7-8 and TRBJ2-1; the match to TRBD2 covers 10 bases. There are 15 residues in the CDR3. CDR1 and CDR2 from the germline V gene are SGHVS and FQNEAQ. Losses at the gene ends were 3 bases for V and 5 bases for J; bases not matched to a gene: 4. The CDR3 sequence is CASSFGTSEDNEQFF. DNA for the CDR3: TGTGCCAGCAGCTTCGGGACTAGCGAGGACAATGAGCAGTTCTTC.

J is TRBJ1-1 and V is TRBV7-9; 7 bases line up with TRBD1. Germline values: CDR1 SEHNR, CDR2 FQNEAQ (reference sequence). V dropped 5 bases and J dropped 4; count of bases not matched to a gene: 7. This CDR3 comprises 14 residues. CDR3 protein: CASSPGTEITEAFF. The CDR3 DNA reads TGTGCCAGCAGCCCGGGGACAGAGATCACTGAAGCTTTCTTT.

V gene TRBV10-3 combines with J gene TRBJ2-7, with 7 positions matching TRBD2. The CDR3 has 14 residues. Germline V gene data show CDR1 as ENHRY and CDR2 as SYGVKD. V shed 3 bases and J 5 bases; nucleotides not matched to a gene: 7. The CDR3 coding sequence is TGTGCCATCAGTGATCGGGGGGAGGGAAACGAGCAGTACTTC. The encoded protein is CAISDRGEGNEQYF.

The rearrangement joins TRBV6-6 to TRBJ2-7; 11 positions match TRBD1. With 9 bases clipped from V and 3 bases from J, the junction kept 7 bases outside the gene matches. This CDR3 contains 14 residues. Germline-derived CDR1 and CDR2 are MNHNY and SVGAGI (reference sequence). CDR3 coding DNA: TGTGCCAGTAAAACCGGGACAGGGGGCTACGAGCAGTACTTC. As protein: CASKTGTGGYEQYF.

V and J are TRBV4-2 and TRBJ1-1, with TRBD1 matching over 9 bases. The length of the CDR3 is 16 residues. Germline V gene lookup returns CDR1 LGHNA and CDR2 YNFKEQ. V lost 3 bases, J lost 5 bases, and 10 bases stayed unmatched. The CDR3 DNA is TGTGCCAGCAGCCATTTTACCGGGACAGGGAAGACTGAAGCTTTCTTT. As protein: CASSHFTGTGKTEAFF.

This clone was found a few times. The rearrangement uses TRBV29-1 and TRBJ2-2; TRBD1 matches at 7 bases. The V and J ends lost 4 bases and 3 bases, in that order; junction bases with no gene match: 8. Germline CDR1 and CDR2: SQVTM and ANQGSEA. This CDR3 comprises 15 residues. CDR3 in amino acids: CSVVGGIRDTGELFF. The CDR3 DNA follows: TGCAGCGTTGTAGGGGGCATAAGGGACACCGGGGAGCTGTTTTTT.

This clone is a singleton in its sample. This chain joins TRBV7-9 and TRBJ1-1; D is possibly TRBD1 (6 bases). The CDR3 is made up of 14 amino acids. The germline gives CDR1 SEHNR, CDR2 FQNEAQ (reference sequence). V was pared by 2 bases and J by 7 bases, with 14 bases between. The CDR3 DNA is TGTGCCAGCAGCTTACCAAGGAAAGGGGGTGAAGCTTTCTTT. Translation: CASSLPRKGGEAFF.

V is TRBV29-1 and J is TRBJ2-1; a weak D match, TRBD2 (6 bases). Deletions cut 2 bases from V and 2 bases from J, with 13 bases between. Germline V gene lookup returns CDR1 SQVTM and CDR2 ANQGSEA. The CDR3 consists of 15 residues. The CDR3, as DNA: TGCAGCGTTGAATCCGGCGGGGAACCCTACAATGAGCAGTTCTTC. This sequence encodes CSVESGGEPYNEQFF.